Shown below are 14 T cell receptor beta chains from a single sample sequenced in a study of cytomegalovirus exposure and HLA in healthy donors. PCR amplification relied on 60 Vbeta primers (plus 13 Jbeta primers). The data were produced by immunoSEQ multiplex PCR, yet TCRdb's version contains in-frame clones alone and is incomplete. The data hold 210,000 or so clones, with 77% observed a single time. The specimen sequenced was PBMCs. These TCRs come from a woman aged 60-75 years in good health and CMV-seropositive.

The V call is TRBV28, the J call TRBJ2-6, with 7 bases aligning to TRBD1. Germline CDR1 MDHEN, CDR2 SYDVKM. The CDR3 is made up of 20 amino acids. J gave up 0 bases and V 6 bases, and 17 bases lay outside the gene matches. CDR3 sequence: CASSILGGSTGNSGANVLTF. CDR3 DNA: TGTGCCAGCAGCATACTTGGGGGATCGACAGGGAACTCTGGGGCCAACGTCCTGACTTTC.

V gene TRBV15 combines with J gene TRBJ1-2; D is perhaps TRBD1 (5 bases). Trimming removed 8 bases at V and 6 bases at J, with 16 bases between. The CDR3 spans 13 residues. CDR1 LNHNV and CDR2 YYDKDF come from the germline V gene (reference sequence). CDR3 nucleotide sequence: TGTGCCACCCACCCTTCGGGGGGTCATGGCTACACCTTC. Translation: CATHPSGGHGYTF.

This clone came up once. The CDR3 protein is CASSFTGEQAFF. The CDR3 DNA sequence: TGCGCCAGCAGCTTTACAGGGGAGCAAGCTTTCTTT. V gene TRBV5-1 combines with J gene TRBJ1-1; TRBD1 matches at 7 bases. The CDR3 spans 12 residues. In germline, CDR1 is SGHRS, CDR2 YFSETQ. J gave up 9 bases and V 2 bases, and 4 bases lay outside the gene matches. The whole variable domain, remainder taken from reference TRBV5-1 and TRBJ1-1, is KAGVTQTPRYLIKTRGQQVTLSCSPISGHRSVSWYQQTPGQGLQFLFEYFSETQRNKGNFPGRFSGRQFSNSRSEMNVSTLELGDSALYLCASSFTGEQAFFGQGTRLTVV.

This clone came up many times. The chain recombines TRBV6-5 with TRBJ1-1, with D possibly TRBD1 on 5 matching bases. The V gene lost 8 bases and the J gene lost 9 bases, with 16 bases spanning the gap. The V gene's germline CDR1 is MNHEY and CDR2 SVGAGI. The CDR3 totals 12 residues. The CDR3 nucleotides are TGTGCCAGCCTCCCCGGGGGTGGGAAAGCTTTCTTT. This translates into CASLPGGGKAFF.

CDR3 sequence: CASSPGPGRRSEKLFF. In nucleotides, the CDR3 is TGTGCCAGCAGCCCGGGACCAGGGAGGAGGAGTGAAAAACTGTTTTTT. The chain employs TRBV7-2 and TRBJ1-4; D perhaps matches TRBD1 (5 bases). V dropped 5 bases and J dropped 7 bases, with 20 bases sitting between them. CDR3 length: 16 amino acids. The germline CDR1 and CDR2 sequences are SGHTA and FQGNSA.

V and J are TRBV7-2 and TRBJ2-3; TRBD2 aligns across 8 bases. Germline V gene sequence: CDR1 SGHTA, CDR2 FQGNSA. The CDR3 is 16 residues long. V lost 4 bases and J lost 1; bases outside the gene matches: 7. The CDR3 bases are TGTGCCAGCAGCTCCCCGAGCGGGAGCCGCACAGATACGCAGTATTTT. It specifies CASSSPSGSRTDTQYF.

This clone was picked up a small number of times. V gene TRBV29-1 combines with J gene TRBJ2-5; 9 bases are a match to TRBD1. Trimming removed 5 bases from V and 5 bases from J; junction bases left unmatched: 6. The length of the CDR3 is 13 residues. In germline, CDR1 is SQVTM, CDR2 ANQGSEA. The CDR3 protein is CSVLQGAHETQYF. CDR3 DNA: TGCAGCGTTTTACAGGGGGCTCATGAGACCCAGTACTTC.

As regards this clone: Other DNA variants within this sample encode the same CDR3. This chain uses TRBV6-1 with TRBJ2-4; possibly TRBD1 for D (6 bases). The CDR3 runs 13 residues. Trimming stripped 6 bases from V and 6 bases from J, with 12 bases between. From germline, CDR1 is MNHNS and CDR2 SASEGT. CDR3 residues: CASSAQGGNIQYF. The DNA of the CDR3 is TGTGCCAGCAGCGCACAGGGCGGAAACATTCAGTACTTC.

In this sample, this clone turned up a few times. The chain has TRBV5-6 and TRBJ1-2; D uncertain. V was pared by 2 bases and J by 8 bases, with 13 bases between. Germline CDR1 SGHDT, CDR2 YYEEEE. The CDR3 loop spans 13 amino acids. CDR3 DNA sequence: TGTGCCAGCAGCTTTGGCCCGGAGGAGGGCTACACCTTC. Translating gives CASSFGPEEGYTF.

The chain combines TRBV7-2 with TRBJ2-2, with TRBD2 identical over 12 bases. Germline trimming cut 5 bases from V and 6 bases from J; bases unmatched to any gene: 7. The germline gives CDR1 SGHTA, CDR2 FQGNSA. This CDR3 spans 16 amino acids. This CDR3 reads CASSRLLAGGAGELFF. For the CDR3, the DNA is TGTGCCAGCAGCCGGTTACTAGCGGGGGGCGCCGGGGAGCTGTTTTTT.

V usage is TRBV5-5 and J usage is TRBJ2-5; TRBD2 agrees at 7 bases. Germline V gene sequence: CDR1 SGHKS, CDR2 YYEKEE (reference sequence). This CDR3 spans 14 amino acids. V was clipped by 4 bases and J by 1 base; unmatched bases: 4. The CDR3 loop reads CASSITSVQETQYF. CDR3 sequence (DNA): TGTGCCAGCAGCATCACTAGCGTCCAAGAGACCCAGTACTTC.

Comments on this clone: The sample carries other DNA sequences with the same CDR3. The gene calls are TRBV6-5 and TRBJ1-2, with 11 bases fitting TRBD1. The CDR3 is 16 amino acids. The trim removed 2 bases at V and 4 bases at J, leaving 6 bases unmatched. The germline CDR1 and CDR2 sequences are MNHEY and SVGAGI. The CDR3 sequence is CASSYVRTGGGYGYTF. The CDR3 DNA reads TGTGCCAGCAGTTACGTCCGGACAGGGGGCGGCTATGGCTACACCTTC.

The V and J genes are TRBV29-1 and TRBJ1-3; no reliable D call. Germline CDR1 is SQVTM and CDR2 is ANQGSEA. The length of the CDR3 is 13 residues. Deletions cut 6 bases from V and 4 bases from J, with 13 bases between. The CDR3 DNA reads TGCAGCGTAGCTGTCCAAACGGGAAACACCATATATTTT. It translates to CSVAVQTGNTIYF.

The chain combines TRBV5-1 with TRBJ1-1; 9 bases line up with TRBD1. CDR1 SGHRS and CDR2 YFSETQ come from the germline V gene. This CDR3 comprises 14 residues. V lost 3 bases to trimming and J lost 5 bases; unmatched junction nucleotides: 5. CDR3 in DNA: TGCGCCAGCAGCTGGGGACAGGGCCGAACTGAAGCTTTCTTT. It translates to CASSWGQGRTEAFF.